This T cell receptor beta chain was captured by sequencing in a study of blood T cell repertoires in COVID-19 (dated by TCRdb to 2018 to 2021). Concerning the study at large: Samples covering the acute and convalescent phases of COVID-19 were provided by collaborators in the United States, Italy and Spain. Samples came from the ongoing ImmuneRACE study (first 160 participants) plus 1,254 subjects from 6 global collaborators. The prospective study material was composed of cDNA or gDNA derived from T cells, B-cell-depleted T cells, or PBMCs. A freely available public database, intended as a resource for researchers studying the immune response to SARS-CoV-2, is where the repertoires were released. Where HLA class I and class II types were available, the types were taken from metadata supplied by the sample provider, not from assay-based typing. Sample metadata almost always included a de-identified subject ID, COVID-19 status, age in years and sex. Subjects who had been exposed to COVID-19, were actively infected with it, or had recovered from it provided the deeply sampled blood TCRbeta repertoires that made up the dataset. Broader findings and caveats from the paper: Clinical and demographic metadata were provided uncurated, with the amount varying by source and participant.

Based on the germline V gene (reference sequence), the CDR1 and CDR2 sequences are SEHNR and FQNEAQ. The germline ends are 16 bases apart after V is trimmed by 7 bases and J by 1 base. Reading from cysteine to phenylalanine, the CDR3 counts 15 amino acids. Only the CDR3 DNA is retained, 45 bases long and in frame from the first base. TCRbeta CDR3 regions were amplified from genomic DNA using the immunoSEQ Assay, a bias-controlled multiplex PCR. Per the original workflow: Nucleated cell counts per sample were estimated from amplification of reference gene primers within the assay. To quantify the absolute abundance of each unique TCRbeta CDR3 rearrangement, sequence reads were collapsed and filtered. Productive Simpson clonality was computed per sample as the square root of Simpson's diversity index over productive rearrangements. Entries here come from immuneACCESS through TCRdb and include only in-frame sequences with V and J called. Some clones fail to appear in such tables; in the studies checked, an unresolved V gene covers under half of the shortfall, and the cause of the remainder is unknown. V and J calls and clone size are as listed in that table; D and trimming were resolved from the DNA. This sample is represented by 95,000 to 120,000 clones; just under 90% of them were singletons. Approximately 4.2% of the sample lies in the top ten.

In regard to this clone: No antigen is known for it. One base away there is no much larger clone; base qualities are not given.

The collaborating institutions used their own protocols to collect whole blood in K2EDTA tubes. For TCRbeta analysis, collaborators shipped samples in one of three forms: frozen whole blood, isolated PBMCs, or DNA extracted from either of those sample types. This receptor was obtained from a woman aged 45 to 65 with acute or convalescent COVID-19. Specimen: peripheral blood. This sequence uses TRBV7-9 and TRBJ1-1; the D gene remains uncertain. CDR3 sequence: CASIPKELSNTEAFF. The bases read TGTGCCAGCATCCCCAAAGAGCTTTCGAACACTGAAGCTTTCTTT.